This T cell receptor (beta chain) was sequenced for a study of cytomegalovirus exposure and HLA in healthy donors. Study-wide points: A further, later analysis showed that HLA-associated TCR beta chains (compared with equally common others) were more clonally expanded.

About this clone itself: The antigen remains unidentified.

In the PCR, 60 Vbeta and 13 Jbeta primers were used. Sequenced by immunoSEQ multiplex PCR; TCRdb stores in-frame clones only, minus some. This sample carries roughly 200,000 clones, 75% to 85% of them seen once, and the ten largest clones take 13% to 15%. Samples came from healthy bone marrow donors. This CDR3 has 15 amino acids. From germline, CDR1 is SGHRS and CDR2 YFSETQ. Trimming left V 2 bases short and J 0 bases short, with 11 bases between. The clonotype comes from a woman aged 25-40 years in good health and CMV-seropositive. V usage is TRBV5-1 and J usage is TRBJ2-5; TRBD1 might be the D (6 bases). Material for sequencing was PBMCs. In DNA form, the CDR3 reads TGCGCCAGCAGCTTAACTCAGGGGAACCAAGAGACCCAGTACTTC. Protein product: CASSLTQGNQETQYF.